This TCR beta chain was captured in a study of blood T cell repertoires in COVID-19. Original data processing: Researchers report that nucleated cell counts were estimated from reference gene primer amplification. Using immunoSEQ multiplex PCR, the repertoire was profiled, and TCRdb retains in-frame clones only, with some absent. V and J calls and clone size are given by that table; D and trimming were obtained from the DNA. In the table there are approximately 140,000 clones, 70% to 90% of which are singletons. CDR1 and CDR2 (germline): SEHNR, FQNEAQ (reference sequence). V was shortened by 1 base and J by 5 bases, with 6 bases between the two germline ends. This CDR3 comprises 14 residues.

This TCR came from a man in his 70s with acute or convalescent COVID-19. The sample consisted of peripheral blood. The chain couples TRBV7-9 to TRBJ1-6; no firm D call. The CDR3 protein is CASSLGSNNSPLHF. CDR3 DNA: TGTGCCAGCAGCTTAGGTTCTAATAATTCACCCCTCCACTTT.